This note documents a single T cell receptor beta chain sequence. Template-switching 5'RACE yielded the TCR cDNA; a universal primer site and UMIs were added in the process. TCRdb independently ran MiXCR on the 5' RACE reads; one entry per CDR3 protein. This repertoire shows some 600,000 distinct CDR3 sequences, 12% found once; its top ten account for approximately 15%. This sample stems from a study of T cells after yellow fever vaccination. The germline V and J ends were trimmed by 1 base and 10 bases, with 17 bases remaining between them. Per the germline V gene, CDR1 is LNHNV and CDR2 is YYDKDF (reference sequence). The CDR3 runs to 15 residues.

The chain links TRBV15 to TRBJ2-1; a weak D match, TRBD1 (9 bases). Sequenced here: PBMCs, sampled on the day of the yellow fever booster vaccination. The TCR comes from a man in his thirties or forties who received the YFV17D yellow fever vaccine. The CDR3 nucleotides read TGTGCCACCAGCAGAGGGGGACAGGGACTAGGGGAGCAGTTCTTC. Amino acid sequence: CATSRGGQGLGEQFF.